Below, 4 T cell receptor beta chains from the same sample are listed, as sequenced in a study of shared clonotypes between healthy human individuals (dated by TCRdb to the early 2020s). To prepare the library, the immunoSEQ multiplex PCR assay was applied. The table comes from immuneACCESS by way of TCRdb, which keeps in-frame sequences with V and J called. Part of the clones is missing from these tables; in studies checked, under half for an unresolved V gene and the rest for unknown reasons. The sample data list about 960,000 clones, and more than 75% of these were observed just once. The ten largest clonotypes hold around 1.5% of the sample. The sequencing input was memory CD4+ T cells sorted from blood. This sample's cell subset or site label indicates: CD45RA-negative fraction. These TCRs come from a man younger than 35 in good health.

J is TRBJ2-6 and V is TRBV28; D ambiguous. Trimming shortened V by 7 bases and J by 0 bases, and 10 bases separated the two germline ends. The CDR3 runs 15 residues. The germline V gene encodes CDR1 MDHEN and CDR2 SYDVKM. CDR3: CASNAKSSGANVLTF. Here the CDR3 DNA reads TGTGCCAGCAACGCGAAGTCCTCTGGGGCCAACGTCCTGACTTTC.

The CDR3 spells CASSLALAGEYEQFF. Here the CDR3 DNA reads TGCGCCAGCAGCTTGGCTCTAGCGGGGGAATATGAGCAGTTCTTC. The chain joins TRBV5-1 to TRBJ2-1; 10 nucleotides align to TRBD2. CDR1 SGHRS and CDR2 YFSETQ come from the germline V gene. V dropped 0 bases and J dropped 8; count of bases not matched to a gene: 5. The CDR3 is 15 residues long.

Concerning this clone itself: At the DNA level, this CDR3 is encoded by other sequences in the same sample as well. The rearrangement links TRBV5-1 to TRBJ1-2, with 10 nucleotides matching TRBD1. Trimming removed 4 bases from V and 5 bases from J; junction bases left unmatched: 8. The germline V gene encodes CDR1 SGHRS and CDR2 YFSETQ. The CDR3 runs to 15 residues. CDR3 region: CASSLGTGAGYGYTF. The CDR3, as DNA: TGCGCCAGCAGCCTCGGGACAGGGGCAGGGTATGGCTACACCTTC.

This chain connects TRBV9 to TRBJ1-2; D might be TRBD1 (6 bases). From germline, CDR1 is SGDLS and CDR2 YYNGEE. The CDR3 totals 15 residues. Trimming took 3 bases from V and 8 from J, leaving 20 bases between them. The CDR3 loop reads CASSGVGGQIKGYTF. The DNA of the CDR3 is TGTGCCAGCAGCGGAGTTGGGGGGCAGATAAAAGGCTACACCTTC.